Presented here are 27 T cell receptor beta chains from one specimen sequenced in a study of T-cell memory formation after mild COVID-19. TCRdb re-derived calls from the 5' RACE reads in MiXCR, one entry per CDR3 protein. This sample has under 450,000 distinct CDR3 sequences, with around 22% found just once. The sample consisted of PBMCs or a T cell subset sorted from them (not recorded which). The source of these receptors is an adult woman who had mild COVID-19 (a few samples of this study predate the infection). Cell type and time point are not known.

In its sample, this clonotype was seen a few times. The genes are TRBV29-1 and TRBJ2-1; 7 bases align to TRBD1. Germline assignment: CDR1 SQVTM and CDR2 ANQGSEA. Trimming took 7 bases from V and 10 from J; bases not matched to a gene: 22. The CDR3 has 16 amino acids. The CDR3 DNA reads TGCAGCGGACAGGGAGAGAGCGCAGGGGGAGTATACGAGCAGTTCTTC. This sequence encodes CSGQGESAGGVYEQFF.

This chain uses TRBV7-2 with TRBJ1-4; 8 positions match TRBD1. Germline CDR1 and CDR2: SGHTA and FQGNSA. This CDR3 region has 15 residues. V gave up 5 bases and J gave up 4 bases; unmatched junction bases: 6. The DNA for the CDR3 is TGTGCCAGCAGCACGAGGACAGGGCTTAATGAAAAACTGTTTTTT. It specifies CASSTRTGLNEKLFF.

This clonotype was counted a few times. The CDR3 nucleotides read TGTGCCAGCAGCCAAAGGCGTCTAGCGGGGGTTAATCAAGAGACCCAGTACTTC. Its translation: CASSQRRLAGVNQETQYF. The V gene is TRBV21-1, the J gene TRBJ2-5; TRBD2, the table's D call, was not compared with the DNA. TRBV21-1 is a recognized pseudogene. This CDR3 comprises 18 residues.

This clonotype occurred a few times. The chain combines TRBV12-3 or TRBV12-4 with TRBJ1-1, with 10 nucleotides matching TRBD1. The CDR3 spans 12 residues. Trimming removed 10 bases from V and 7 bases from J; junction bases left unmatched: 6. For the CDR3, the DNA is TGTGCCACGGGACAGGGGAAGGTTGAAGCTTTCTTT. Amino acids: CATGQGKVEAFF.

V gene TRBV20-1 combines with J gene TRBJ2-1; no definite D call. Trimming pared 6 bases from V and 7 bases from J, leaving 13 bases between. The CDR3 has 12 residues. Germline V gene sequence: CDR1 DFQATT, CDR2 SNEGSKA (reference sequence). The CDR3 sequence: CSALRKENEQFF. The CDR3 coding sequence is TGCAGTGCCCTTCGCAAGGAAAATGAGCAGTTCTTC.

The chain employs TRBV5-6 and TRBJ1-1; possible D gene TRBD1, 6 bases. CDR1 is SGHDT, CDR2 YYEEEE, per germline. There are 15 residues in the CDR3. The germline V and J ends were trimmed by 3 bases and 0 bases, with 12 bases remaining between them. The CDR3 DNA is TGTGCCAGCAGCTCTAACAGGGTGATGAACACTGAAGCTTTCTTT. It is translated as CASSSNRVMNTEAFF.

This chain links TRBV5-1 with TRBJ1-3, with no clear D. V was clipped by 5 bases and J by 1 base, with 16 bases between them. This CDR3 spans 16 amino acids. Germline lookup yields CDR1 SGHRS and CDR2 YFSETQ. This CDR3 is CASSSSPAGSGNTIYF. The CDR3, as DNA: TGCGCCAGCAGTTCGAGTCCGGCCGGATCTGGAAACACCATATATTTT.

Only a few counts were recorded for this clonotype. V is TRBV5-1 and J is TRBJ2-7, with D perhaps TRBD1 (6 bases). The CDR3 covers 15 residues. V gave up 4 bases and J gave up 0 bases, with 14 bases separating them. Germline-derived CDR1 and CDR2 are SGHRS and YFSETQ. The CDR3 sequence: CASSDKTGSSYEQYF. Here the CDR3 DNA reads TGCGCCAGCAGCGATAAGACAGGAAGCTCCTACGAGCAGTACTTC.

The CDR3 DNA reads as TGCAGTGCTAGAGATATAGCGGACGGCGAGACCCAGTACTTC. Its translation: CSARDIADGETQYF. The chain couples TRBV20-1 to TRBJ2-5; perhaps TRBD2 as D (6 bases). V lost 0 bases and J lost 5, with 13 bases in between. The CDR3 consists of 14 residues. Germline lookup yields CDR1 DFQATT and CDR2 SNEGSKA (reference sequence).

CDR3 residues: CASSERGSSYEQYF. Written as DNA, the CDR3 is TGTGCCAGCAGTGAGCGGGGGAGCTCTTACGAGCAGTACTTC. The V call is TRBV2, the J call TRBJ2-7; the match to TRBD2 covers 7 bases. CDR3 length: 14 residues. Germline V CDR1 and CDR2: SNHLY, FYNNEI. Trimming cost V 3 bases and J 4 bases; bases outside gene matches: 6.

The genes are TRBV5-1 and TRBJ1-3, with D possibly TRBD1 on 5 matching bases. Between the trimmed V and J ends, which lost 3 bases and 2 bases, there was a span of 15 bases. Germline-derived CDR1 and CDR2 are SGHRS and YFSETQ. CDR3 size: 16 residues. CDR3 amino acids: CASSSDDSLPGNTIYF. In nucleotides, the CDR3 is TGCGCCAGCAGCTCGGACGACAGCCTTCCTGGAAACACCATATATTTT.

This clonotype was seen a handful of times. The CDR3 spells CASSSPGQGAYGYTF. DNA of the CDR3: TGTGCCAGCAGCTCCCCAGGACAGGGGGCATATGGCTACACCTTC. The chain combines TRBV7-2 with TRBJ1-2; 11 nucleotides match TRBD1. This CDR3 region has 15 residues. The germline V gene encodes CDR1 SGHTA and CDR2 FQGNSA. The V segment lost 4 bases and the J segment 5 bases; nucleotides outside the gene matches: 6.

The V and J genes are TRBV6-2 or TRBV6-3 and TRBJ2-7; 7 bases align to TRBD1. Germline-derived CDR1 and CDR2 are MNHEY and SVGEGT. The V and J ends lost 11 bases and 5 bases, in that order; junction bases with no gene match: 12. The CDR3 is 13 amino acids. For the CDR3, the DNA is TGTGCCGGATCGACAGGGTCGAAAAACGAGCAGTACTTC. Protein: CAGSTGSKNEQYF.

The rearrangement uses TRBV25-1 and TRBJ2-1; D gene ambiguous. CDR1 is MGHDK and CDR2 is SYGVNS in the germline V gene. The CDR3 covers 12 residues. With 6 bases removed from V and 8 bases from J, the gap between germline ends came to 11 bases. The DNA for the CDR3 is TGTGCCAGCAGGGGCCCCACACATGAGCAGTTCTTC. Protein: CASRGPTHEQFF. Full variable domain (outside the CDR3, taken from reference TRBV25-1 and TRBJ2-1): EADIYQTPRYLVIGTGKKITLECSQTMGHDKMYWYQQDPGMELHLIHYSYGVNSTEKGDLSSESTVSRIRTEHFPLTLESARPSHTSQYLCASRGPTHEQFFGPGTRLTVL.

A few counts support this clonotype. V gene TRBV6-5 combines with J gene TRBJ1-1, with D possibly being TRBD1 (5 bases). V lost 7 bases to trimming and J lost 9 bases, with 12 bases between them. In germline, CDR1 is MNHEY, CDR2 SVGAGI. The CDR3 extends over 11 amino acids. This chain's CDR3 is CASTRAGQAFF. CDR3 coding DNA: TGTGCCAGCACACGGGCAGGGCAAGCTTTCTTT.

The rearrangement joins TRBV6-5 to TRBJ2-1; TRBD1 might be the D (6 bases). The CDR3 has 13 residues. From germline, CDR1 is MNHEY and CDR2 SVGAGI. The ends were cut back, 6 bases at V and 4 bases at J, with 10 bases in the middle. The CDR3 here is CASSRTVYNEQFF. The CDR3 DNA sequence: TGTGCCAGCAGCCGGACAGTGTACAATGAGCAGTTCTTC.

The chain combines TRBV7-2 with TRBJ2-7; D remains ambiguous. CDR3 length: 17 residues. Germline CDR1 SGHTA, CDR2 FQGNSA. Trimming stripped 5 bases from V and 0 bases from J, with 20 bases between. CDR3 sequence: CASSPRFGIGPSYEQYF. As DNA, the CDR3 is TGTGCCAGCAGCCCTAGGTTCGGTATAGGCCCCTCCTACGAGCAGTACTTC.

The chain links TRBV6-2 or TRBV6-3 to TRBJ2-7; no reliable D call. The CDR3 is 11 residues long. Germline-derived CDR1 and CDR2 are MNHEY and SVGEGT. V gave up 6 bases and J gave up 7 bases, with 10 bases separating them. The CDR3 bases are TGTGCCAGCAGCGGTTTGGGGGAGCAGTACTTC. Amino acid sequence: CASSGLGEQYF.

This clonotype occurred a few times. The V and J genes are TRBV28 and TRBJ2-1; D is perhaps TRBD1 (5 bases). Trimming shortened V by 6 bases and J by 1 base, and 7 bases separated the two germline ends. The CDR3 sequence is 13 residues long. The germline CDR1 and CDR2 sequences are MDHEN and SYDVKM. CDR3 region: CASRPGSYNEQFF. The CDR3 DNA reads as TGTGCCAGCAGACCAGGGTCCTACAATGAGCAGTTCTTC.

This clonotype was detected ten times or more. V and J are TRBV3-1 and TRBJ1-2; D is possibly TRBD1 (5 bases). Germline CDR1 reads LGHDT; CDR2 reads YNNKEL (reference sequence). The CDR3 sequence is 17 residues long. The ends were cut back, 0 bases at V and 0 bases at J, with 14 bases in the middle. The CDR3 sequence is CASSQDAGMDSNYGYTF. For the CDR3, the DNA is TGTGCCAGCAGCCAAGATGCAGGGATGGATTCTAACTATGGCTACACCTTC.

A single count supports this clonotype. This rearrangement joins TRBV11-2 to TRBJ2-3; D might be TRBD1 (6 bases). The CDR3 is 17 amino acids. Trimming left V 3 bases short and J 0 bases short, with 16 bases between. From germline, CDR1 is SGHAT and CDR2 FQNNGV. CDR3 protein: CASSFGQTIPSTDTQYF. CDR3 nucleotides: TGTGCCAGCAGCTTCGGACAGACGATACCTAGCACAGATACGCAGTATTTT. Looking up the rest from reference TRBV11-2 and TRBJ2-3 gives the full variable domain: EAGVAQSPRYKIIEKRQSVAFWCNPISGHATLYWYQQILGQGPKLLIQFQNNGVVDDSQLPKDRFSAERLKGVDSTLKIQPAKLEDSAVYLCASSFGQTIPSTDTQYFGPGTRLTVL.

This clonotype was counted ten times or more. The chain is built from TRBV20-1 and TRBJ1-5; D unresolved. V lost 3 bases and J 0 bases, leaving 12 bases between the germline ends. Germline values: CDR1 DFQATT, CDR2 SNEGSKA (reference sequence). The CDR3 runs to 15 residues. CDR3 protein: CSASYRSHSNQPQHF. DNA of the CDR3: TGCAGTGCTAGTTACAGAAGCCATAGCAATCAGCCCCAGCATTTT.

The J gene is TRBJ2-3, the V gene TRBV7-9; TRBD2 matches at 10 bases. The germline V gene has CDR1 SEHNR and CDR2 FQNEAQ (reference sequence). There are 16 residues in the CDR3. Unmatched junction bases numbered 9, after V lost 5 bases and J lost 4 bases. Here the CDR3 DNA reads TGTGCCAGCAGCCCTAAAACTAGCGGGGCGGCAGATACGCAGTATTTT. As protein: CASSPKTSGAADTQYF.

The chain uses TRBV6-2 or TRBV6-3 and TRBJ2-7; D is undetermined. The CDR3 covers 14 residues. Germline values: CDR1 MNHEY, CDR2 SVGEGT. Trimming stripped 2 bases from V and 6 bases from J, with 14 bases between. This chain's CDR3 is CASSYGRGQSEQYF. The CDR3 nucleotides are TGTGCCAGCAGTTACGGTCGTGGGCAGAGCGAGCAGTACTTC.

The chain is built from TRBV10-3 and TRBJ2-3; 12 bases are a match to TRBD2. CDR3 length equals 15 residues. Germline CDR1 reads ENHRY; CDR2 reads SYGVKD. Trimming cost V 3 bases and J 3 bases; bases outside gene matches: 1. The CDR3 region is CAISDGTSGTDTQYF. CDR3 DNA sequence: TGTGCCATCAGTGATGGGACTAGCGGGACAGATACGCAGTATTTT.

Ten or more counts support this clonotype. The chain combines TRBV12-3 or TRBV12-4 with TRBJ2-2; possibly TRBD1 for D (6 bases). The length of the CDR3 is 13 residues. V lost 6 bases to trimming and J lost 7 bases, with 12 bases between them. The CDR3 loop is CASSFEGVGELFF. DNA for the CDR3: TGTGCCAGCAGCTTCGAGGGGGTCGGGGAGCTGTTTTTT.

The chain joins TRBV6-6 to TRBJ2-7; weak D call: TRBD2 (5 bases). CDR3 length: 13 residues. Germline lookup yields CDR1 MNHNY and CDR2 SVGAGI (reference sequence). Deletions cut 6 bases from V and 0 bases from J, with 9 bases between. CDR3 coding DNA: TGTGCCAGCAGCCCCCTAGCCTCCTACGAGCAGTACTTC. As protein: CASSPLASYEQYF.